This TCR beta chain was obtained from a study of T cells in narcolepsy. Findings and limits, study-wide: Autoreactive clone sequences were missing from some blood memory CD4+ repertoires. Same-patient CSF and blood CD4+ T cell clonotypes included HCRT-specific and TRIB2-specific autoreactive ones.

Measured with immunoSEQ multiplex PCR; TCRdb has only the in-frame clones, and not every one. Seen here are tens of thousands of clones, around 86% observed once, and the top ten hold around 0.7%. On this clone: Its specificity is unknown.

J gave up 3 bases and V 2 bases, and 5 bases lay outside the gene matches. Looked up from germline, CDR1 is SNHLY and CDR2 is FYNNEI. The CDR3 runs 15 residues. What was sequenced was memory (CD45RA-) CD4+ T cells from blood. The rearrangement joins TRBV2 to TRBJ1-2, with 8 nucleotides matching TRBD1. The clonotype originates from a human donor in good health. The CDR3 loop reads CASSESDRAHYGYTF. CDR3 DNA: TGTGCCAGCAGTGAATCGGACAGGGCCCACTATGGCTACACCTTC.